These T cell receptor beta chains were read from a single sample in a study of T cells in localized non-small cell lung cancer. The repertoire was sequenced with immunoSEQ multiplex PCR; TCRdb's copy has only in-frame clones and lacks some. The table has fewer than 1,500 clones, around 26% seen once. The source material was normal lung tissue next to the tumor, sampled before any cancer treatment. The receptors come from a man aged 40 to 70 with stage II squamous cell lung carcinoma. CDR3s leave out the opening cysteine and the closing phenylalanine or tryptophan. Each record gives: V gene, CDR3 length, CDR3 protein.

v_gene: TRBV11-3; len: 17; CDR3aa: ASSFNSHVRGRSSYEQY
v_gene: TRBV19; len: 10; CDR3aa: ASALGTVGYT
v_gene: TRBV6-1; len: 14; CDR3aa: ASSEAQGLTNEKLF
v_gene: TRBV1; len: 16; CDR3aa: ASSHPRGGSPQGDEQF
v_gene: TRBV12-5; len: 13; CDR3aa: ASPPGTGINTEAF
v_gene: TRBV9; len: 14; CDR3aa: ASSTRTSGGSHEQF
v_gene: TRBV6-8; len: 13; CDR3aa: ASRLQGTSSYEQY
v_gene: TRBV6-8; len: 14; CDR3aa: AISASTGRVNTEAF
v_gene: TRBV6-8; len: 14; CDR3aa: ASRSRDRGPKTEAF
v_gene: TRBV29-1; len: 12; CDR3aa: SVEESGRDTEAF
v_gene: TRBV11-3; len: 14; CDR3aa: ASSHYPDREYTEAF
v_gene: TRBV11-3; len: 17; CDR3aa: ASSSSYGLEGYTNTEAF
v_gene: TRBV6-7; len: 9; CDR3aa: AIKTGYEQY
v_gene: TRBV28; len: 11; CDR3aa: ASSSGNEYGYT
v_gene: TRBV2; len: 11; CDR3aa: ATAVRNTGELF
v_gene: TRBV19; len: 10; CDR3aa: ASMCMEWEQY
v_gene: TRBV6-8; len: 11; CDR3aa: ASRSTDPDTQY
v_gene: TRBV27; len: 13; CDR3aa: ASSFRRDSGNTIY
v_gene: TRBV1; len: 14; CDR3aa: ASSLPRGQGTDTQY
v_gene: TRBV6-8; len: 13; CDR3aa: ASSYIQGGGTEAF
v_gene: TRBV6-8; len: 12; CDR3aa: ASRERPSTDTQY
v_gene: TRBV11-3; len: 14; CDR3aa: ASTRTGVINTGELF
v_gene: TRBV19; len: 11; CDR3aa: ASSQQGLREQY
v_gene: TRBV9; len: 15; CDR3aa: ASSVDRDRGGSSPLH
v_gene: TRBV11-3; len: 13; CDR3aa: ASSLGGAESYEQY
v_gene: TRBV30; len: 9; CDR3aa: AGRLLREQY
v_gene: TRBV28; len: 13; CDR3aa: ASDPRSEMNTEAF
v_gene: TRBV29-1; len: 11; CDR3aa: SVGGDTYNEQF
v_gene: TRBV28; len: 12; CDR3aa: ANSGTGTDQPQH
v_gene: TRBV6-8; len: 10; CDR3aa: ASRTGRAPLH
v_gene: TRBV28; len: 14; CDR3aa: ASTNRALKKNTEAF
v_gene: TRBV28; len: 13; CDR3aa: ASSLGPSGRNTIY
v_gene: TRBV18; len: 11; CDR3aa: ASSPLSEGEQY
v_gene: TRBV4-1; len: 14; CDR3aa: ASSQVTFSTNEKLF
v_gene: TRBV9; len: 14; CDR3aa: ASSGPQGDPGETQY
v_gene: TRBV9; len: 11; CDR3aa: ASSDDAPGGYT